The 32 T cell receptor beta chains below come from one sample, sequenced in a study of human T cells and chemical hapten exposure. MiXCR, applied by TCRdb to the RACE reads, yields one record per CDR3 protein. Of around 200,000 distinct CDR3 sequences listed, around 25% are singletons. Regarding time point: patch test 3, about 24 weeks after DPC sensitization. Regarding treatment: therapeutic diphenylcyclopropenone sensitization with weekly scalp DPC. The starting material was whole blood, obtained in connection with sensitization to the hapten diphenylcyclopropenone (DPC). Receptors originate from a woman aged 40 to 49 with alopecia areata. Some clones in this sample may be carry-over from other donors' samples.

The chain links TRBV6-5 to TRBJ2-2; D may correspond to TRBD1 or TRBD2 (7 bases each). Germline lookup yields CDR1 MNHEY and CDR2 SVGAGI. The CDR3 extends over 17 amino acids. V was clipped by 2 bases and J by 2 bases, with 15 bases between them. The CDR3 coding sequence is TGTGCCAGCAGTTACGAGTGGGAGGGGGCTAACACCGGGGAGCTGTTTTTT. This encodes CASSYEWEGANTGELFF.

The chain uses TRBV24-1 and TRBJ1-1; D is uncertain. Trimming removed 2 bases from V and 1 base from J, with 16 bases in between. This CDR3 region has 17 residues. The germline gives CDR1 KGHDR, CDR2 SFDVKD. The CDR3 reads CATSDYDNRRPNTEAFF. DNA of the CDR3: TGTGCCACCAGTGATTACGATAATCGCAGACCGAACACTGAAGCTTTCTTT.

This clonotype was seen a handful of times. The chain uses TRBV20-1 and TRBJ2-1; D is perhaps TRBD2 (5 bases). The ends were cut back, 4 bases at V and 9 bases at J, with 16 bases in the middle. Germline-derived CDR1 and CDR2 are DFQATT and SNEGSKA (reference sequence). The length of the CDR3 is 13 residues. CDR3 sequence reads: CSANNIVGSEQFF. CDR3 nucleotides: TGCAGTGCTAACAATATTGTTGGGAGTGAGCAGTTCTTC.

The chain combines TRBV12-3 or TRBV12-4 with TRBJ2-7; 10 bases match TRBD1. This CDR3 comprises 12 residues. V was clipped by 6 bases and J by 9 bases; unmatched bases: 5. The CDR3 DNA reads as TGTGCCAGCAGCCAGGGGACAGGGGCGCAGTACTTC. Amino acids: CASSQGTGAQYF.

This clonotype was seen a single time. The chain employs TRBV4-1 and TRBJ2-3; no clear D gene. Between the trimmed V and J ends, which lost 1 base and 7 bases, there was a span of 12 bases. Germline V gene data show CDR1 as MGHRA and CDR2 as YSYEKL. The CDR3 spans 14 residues. CDR3 DNA sequence: TGCGCCAGCAGCCAAGTACTAAGGGCTAATACGCAGTATTTT. This gives the protein CASSQVLRANTQYF.

In its sample, this clonotype was seen a few times. The chain combines TRBV9 with TRBJ1-1; D not certain. The CDR3 is 13 amino acids. The V end was cut by 1 base, the J end by 5 bases, with 9 bases between. Per germline, CDR1 SGDLS and CDR2 YYNGEE. The CDR3 DNA is TGTGCCAGCAGCGTATTGGGAGGTACTGAAGCTTTCTTT. Amino acid sequence: CASSVLGGTEAFF.

The table lists this clonotype with many counts. This chain connects TRBV20-1 to TRBJ2-7; 9 bases are shared with TRBD2. J was trimmed by 2 bases and V by 5 bases; bases with no gene match: 7. Germline loops: CDR1 DFQATT, CDR2 SNEGSKA (reference sequence). The CDR3 consists of 14 residues. The CDR3 sequence is CSARRLAVTYEQYF. CDR3 DNA: TGCAGTGCTCGCAGACTAGCGGTCACCTACGAGCAGTACTTC.

The CDR3 region has the DNA TGTGCCAGCAGTTCACTCAGTGGCGACTTCTACGAGCAGTACTTC. As protein: CASSSLSGDFYEQYF. V and J are TRBV27 and TRBJ2-7; unclear D gene. Germline V gene data show CDR1 as MNHEY and CDR2 as SMNVEV (reference sequence). This CDR3 region has 15 residues. The ends were cut back, 4 bases at V and 3 bases at J, with 16 bases in the middle.

The chain employs TRBV12-3 or TRBV12-4 and TRBJ1-4; D gene ambiguous. CDR3 length equals 13 residues. The germline V and J ends were trimmed by 6 bases and 8 bases, with 13 bases remaining between them. DNA for the CDR3: TGTGCCAGCAGCCCGCAGGTTCGAGAAAAACTGTTTTTT. It is translated as CASSPQVREKLFF.

The chain is built from TRBV20-1 and TRBJ2-2; TRBD1 agrees at 8 bases. The V segment lost 5 bases and the J segment 2 bases; nucleotides outside the gene matches: 4. Germline assignment: CDR1 DFQATT and CDR2 SNEGSKA (reference sequence). The CDR3 extends over 14 amino acids. The CDR3 DNA reads TGCAGTGCTCGTGGACAGGGAAACACCGGGGAGCTGTTTTTT. Amino acids: CSARGQGNTGELFF.

The rearrangement joins TRBV7-9 to TRBJ1-6; D remains unclear. Trimming removed 6 bases at V and 4 bases at J, with 16 bases between. This CDR3 has 16 amino acids. Germline V gene lookup returns CDR1 SEHNR and CDR2 FQNEAQ (reference sequence). The CDR3 DNA is TGTGCCAGCAGACCTAGCGGGCACGGATATAATTCACCCCTCCACTTT. Translated, it gives CASRPSGHGYNSPLHF.

This clonotype was seen a single time. V is TRBV4-3 and J is TRBJ1-5; 8 bases are a match to TRBD1. Trimming cost V 4 bases and J 2 bases; bases outside gene matches: 4. This CDR3 has 15 amino acids. Germline CDR1 and CDR2: LGHNA and YSLEER. CDR3 protein: CASSPDRDGNQPQHF. In nucleotides, the CDR3 is TGCGCCAGCAGCCCGGACAGGGATGGCAATCAGCCCCAGCATTTT.

There are many counts of this clonotype. The chain employs TRBV18 and TRBJ2-1; D perhaps matches TRBD2 (7 bases). This CDR3 has 14 residues. V shed 6 bases and J shed 2 bases, with 11 bases lying between them. Germline lookup yields CDR1 KGHSH and CDR2 LQKENI. The CDR3 loop reads CASSEGGAYNEQFF. DNA of the CDR3: TGTGCCAGCTCCGAGGGGGGGGCCTACAATGAGCAGTTCTTC.

In its sample, this clonotype was seen many times. The CDR3 loop reads CASSISGISYEQYF. DNA of the CDR3: TGTGCCAGCAGTATATCCGGGATTTCCTACGAGCAGTACTTC. V and J are TRBV28 and TRBJ2-7; TRBD2 is a possible D gene (5 bases). This CDR3 region has 14 residues. CDR1 MDHEN and CDR2 SYDVKM come from the germline V gene. The V end was cut by 5 bases, the J end by 1 base, with 12 bases between.

The rearrangement links TRBV18 to TRBJ1-1; no reliable D call. V lost 3 bases and J lost 1, with 12 bases in between. CDR3 size: 15 residues. Germline-derived CDR1 and CDR2 are KGHSH and LQKENI. In nucleotides, the CDR3 is TGTGCCAGCTCACCGCAAAAAACAGCGAACACTGAAGCTTTCTTT. This encodes CASSPQKTANTEAFF.

This clonotype was seen at least ten times. The J gene is TRBJ1-5, the V gene TRBV4-2; D remains ambiguous. CDR1 is LGHNA, CDR2 YNFKEQ, per germline. The CDR3 covers 14 residues. The V end lost 2 bases, the J end lost 1 base, and 6 bases lay between the germline ends. CDR3 sequence (DNA): TGTGCCAGCAGCCAATGGGTGAGCAATCAGCCCCAGCATTTT. This sequence encodes CASSQWVSNQPQHF.

V is TRBV20-1 and J is TRBJ2-3; no reliable D call. This CDR3 is built from 15 residues. Germline V gene sequence: CDR1 DFQATT, CDR2 SNEGSKA (reference sequence). V dropped 0 bases and J dropped 4 bases, with 14 bases sitting between them. The CDR3 protein is CSAREMARIADTQYF. DNA for the CDR3: TGCAGTGCTAGAGAGATGGCGAGGATTGCAGATACGCAGTATTTT.

The rearrangement links TRBV5-1 to TRBJ2-7; 7 bases match TRBD1. V trimming: 3 bases; J trimming: 7 bases; junction bases outside the gene matches: 4. The CDR3 is 12 residues long. Germline assignment: CDR1 SGHRS and CDR2 YFSETQ. CDR3 bases: TGCGCCAGCAGCTCACAGGGGAGTGAGCAGTACTTC. Translation gives CASSSQGSEQYF.

There are a few counts of this clonotype. The V and J genes are TRBV7-2 and TRBJ1-4, with TRBD1 as a possible D gene (6 bases). V lost 5 bases and J 12 bases, leaving 22 bases between the germline ends. CDR1 and CDR2 (germline): SGHTA, FQGNSA. The CDR3 is 15 residues long. CDR3 amino acids: CASSPRWGTKVQLFF. The CDR3 DNA follows: TGTGCCAGCAGCCCGCGATGGGGGACAAAGGTCCAACTGTTTTTT.

V gene TRBV5-5 combines with J gene TRBJ2-7; no definite D call. Germline V gives CDR1 SGHKS, CDR2 YYEKEE (reference sequence). The V gene lost 2 bases and the J gene lost 0 bases, with 9 bases spanning the gap. CDR3 length equals 14 residues. CDR3 bases: TGTGCCAGCAGCTTCGCGCTGAGCTCCTACGAGCAGTACTTC. Its translation is CASSFALSSYEQYF.

There are a few counts of this clonotype. The gene calls are TRBV9 and TRBJ2-7; D might be TRBD1 or TRBD2, each matching 5 bases. The CDR3 sequence is 13 residues long. CDR1 is SGDLS, CDR2 YYNGEE, per germline. Trimming took off 2 bases at V and 3 bases at J, with 9 bases between the two ends. The CDR3 coding sequence is TGTGCCAGCAGCGTGGGGGACCGCTACGAGCAGTACTTC. This codes for CASSVGDRYEQYF.

The chain carries TRBV27 and TRBJ2-1; 7 bases align to TRBD1. Trimming removed 5 bases from V and 2 bases from J; junction bases left unmatched: 6. Germline CDR1 MNHEY, CDR2 SMNVEV (reference sequence). The CDR3 has 15 residues. The CDR3 bases are TGTGCCAGCAGTATCGACAGGGCTACCTACAATGAGCAGTTCTTC. The encoded protein is CASSIDRATYNEQFF.

This chain connects TRBV6-2 or TRBV6-3 to TRBJ1-5; weak D call: TRBD1 (5 bases). The CDR3 loop spans 17 amino acids. The V gene's germline CDR1 is MNHEY and CDR2 SVGEGT. V was cut by 0 bases and J by 3 bases, with 15 bases left in between. CDR3 sequence (DNA): TGTGCCAGCAGTTACTCGAAGGGGCAGGCCTTCAATCAGCCCCAGCATTTT. Amino acids: CASSYSKGQAFNQPQHF.

The rearrangement links TRBV10-3 to TRBJ2-3; maybe TRBD1 (6 bases). The V gene lost 3 bases and the J gene lost 0 bases, with 22 bases spanning the gap. The CDR3 is made up of 19 amino acids. Germline CDR1 is ENHRY and CDR2 is SYGVKD. The CDR3 loop is CAISDPRHTGPSSTDTQYF. The CDR3 nucleotides read TGTGCCATCAGTGATCCCCGCCATACAGGGCCCTCTAGCACAGATACGCAGTATTTT.

This clonotype was counted between two and nine times. This chain connects TRBV7-9 to TRBJ2-2; D call uncertain. The CDR3 loop spans 11 amino acids. CDR1 is SEHNR, CDR2 FQNEAQ, per germline (reference sequence). Trimming shortened V by 7 bases and J by 6 bases, and 6 bases separated the two germline ends. Written as DNA, the CDR3 is TGTGCCAGCAACGATCCCGGGGAGCTGTTTTTT. Its protein product is CASNDPGELFF.

This chain uses TRBV7-2 with TRBJ2-1, with 7 positions matching TRBD2. This CDR3 has 15 amino acids. V dropped 7 bases and J dropped 7; count of bases not matched to a gene: 13. Germline values: CDR1 SGHTA, CDR2 FQGNSA. CDR3 amino acids: CASTRDSGGWNEQFF. CDR3 DNA sequence: TGTGCCAGCACGAGGGACTCCGGGGGGTGGAATGAGCAGTTCTTC.

The sample holds many counts of this clonotype. The J gene is TRBJ1-5, the V gene TRBV6-5; no definite D call. Germline CDR1 is MNHEY and CDR2 is SVGAGI. The V gene lost 9 bases and the J gene lost 5 bases, with 14 bases spanning the gap. The CDR3 extends over 13 amino acids. In DNA, the CDR3 is TGTGCCAGGACCCTCGGGTGCGATCAGCCCCAGCATTTT. It yields the protein CARTLGCDQPQHF.

The chain is built from TRBV7-6 and TRBJ2-7; 10 nucleotides agree with TRBD1. Germline lookup yields CDR1 SGHVS and CDR2 FNYEAQ. V was pared by 1 base and J by 4 bases, with 7 bases of the junction left unmatched. This CDR3 has 16 residues. The CDR3: CASSLGGQGGIYEQYF. The CDR3, as DNA: TGTGCCAGCAGCTTAGGAGGACAGGGGGGGATATACGAGCAGTACTTC.

This clonotype was picked up a small number of times. This chain links TRBV12-3 or TRBV12-4 with TRBJ1-2; unclear D gene. V dropped 5 bases and J dropped 0 bases, with 10 bases sitting between them. The CDR3 loop spans 14 amino acids. The CDR3 is CASSTRAANYGYTF. In DNA form, the CDR3 reads TGTGCCAGCAGTACTAGGGCAGCTAACTATGGCTACACCTTC.

Only a few counts were recorded for this clonotype. The rearrangement links TRBV20-1 to TRBJ2-4; tentatively, D is TRBD1 (7 bases). CDR3 length: 15 residues. Trimming stripped 3 bases from V and 1 base from J, with 13 bases between. The germline CDR1 and CDR2 sequences are DFQATT and SNEGSKA (reference sequence). This CDR3 is CSARIAGGAKNIQYF. The CDR3 DNA sequence: TGCAGTGCTAGGATCGCAGGGGGGGCCAAAAACATTCAGTACTTC.

This chain's CDR3 is CASSYSGQYEQYF. Written as DNA, the CDR3 is TGTGCCAGCAGTTACTCGGGACAGTACGAGCAGTACTTC. V gene TRBV6-5 combines with J gene TRBJ2-7; 7 bases map to TRBD1. The CDR3 is 13 amino acids. V was pared by 0 bases and J by 4 bases, with 0 bases of the junction left unmatched. CDR1 and CDR2 from the germline V gene are MNHEY and SVGAGI.

The chain has TRBV4-3 and TRBJ2-4; possibly TRBD1 for D (6 bases). CDR3 size: 13 residues. V lost 1 base, J lost 7 bases, and 8 bases lay in between. Germline CDR1 LGHNA, CDR2 YSLEER. The CDR3 bases are TGCGCCAGCAGCCAAGCAAGGGGGAACATTCAGTACTTC. Its protein is CASSQARGNIQYF.